This TCR beta chain came from a study of cytomegalovirus exposure and HLA in healthy donors. Turning to this clone: Its target is not known.

The PCR had 60 Vbeta and 13 Jbeta primers. Clones were sequenced by immunoSEQ multiplex PCR, and TCRdb holds only the in-frame ones, with some missing. This table has 140,000 to 150,000 clones, approximately 80% appearing once. The CDR3 is made up of 18 amino acids. Trimming removed 6 bases at V and 4 bases at J, with 27 bases between. Germline CDR1 reads MNHEY; CDR2 reads SMNVEV (reference sequence). Study results and limitations: Most TCR beta V segments were productive about 90% or about 30% of the time in an earlier analysis.

What was sequenced was PBMCs. V gene TRBV27 combines with J gene TRBJ2-5; tentative D call: TRBD1 (5 bases). This sequence originates from a female donor in good health and CMV-seronegative. CDR3 amino acids: CASSPGFASLRVRETQYF. CDR3 in DNA: TGTGCCAGCAGCCCAGGGTTTGCCAGTTTAAGGGTTCGAGAGACCCAGTACTTC.